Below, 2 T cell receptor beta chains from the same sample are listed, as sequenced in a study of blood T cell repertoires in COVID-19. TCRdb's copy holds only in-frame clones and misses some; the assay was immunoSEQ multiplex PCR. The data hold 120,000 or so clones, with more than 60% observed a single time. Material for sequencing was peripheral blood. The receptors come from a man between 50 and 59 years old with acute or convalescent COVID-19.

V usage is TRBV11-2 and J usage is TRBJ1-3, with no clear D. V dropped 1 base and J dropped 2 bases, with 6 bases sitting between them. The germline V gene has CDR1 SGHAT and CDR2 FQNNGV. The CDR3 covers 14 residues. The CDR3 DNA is TGTGCCAGCAGCTTAGGGGCCACTGGAAACACCATATATTTT. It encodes CASSLGATGNTIYF. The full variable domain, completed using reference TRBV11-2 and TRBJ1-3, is EAGVAQSPRYKIIEKRQSVAFWCNPISGHATLYWYQQILGQGPKLLIQFQNNGVVDDSQLPKDRFSAERLKGVDSTLKIQPAKLEDSAVYLCASSLGATGNTIYFGEGSWLTVV.

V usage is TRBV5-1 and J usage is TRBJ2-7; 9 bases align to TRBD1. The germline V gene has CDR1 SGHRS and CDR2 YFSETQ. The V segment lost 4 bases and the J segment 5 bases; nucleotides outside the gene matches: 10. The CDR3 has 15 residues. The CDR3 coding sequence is TGCGCCAGCAGCACGGAGGGACAGGGTTTCGACGAGCAGTACTTC. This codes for CASSTEGQGFDEQYF.